Below are 23 T cell receptor beta chains sequenced from a single sample in a study of T-cell reconstitution after alpha-beta-depleted transplantation in children. Molecular barcoding with unique molecular identifiers was used for the TCRbeta library. From the PCR reads, TCRdb called clonotypes with MiXCR, one entry per CDR3 protein. This sample carries about 460,000 distinct CDR3 sequences, more than 9.5% of them seen once, and the ten largest clones take 12% to 15%. The source material was PBMCs, mostly from graft donor cells, sampled 180 days after TCRalphabeta/CD19-depleted stem cell transplant. These receptors were collected from a female patient between 2 and 15 years old who had a stem cell transplant for aplastic anemia, so the T cells may come from the graft donor.

This clonotype was seen a handful of times. The V call is TRBV7-2, the J call TRBJ2-1; the match to TRBD2 covers 7 bases. This CDR3 comprises 14 residues. Looked up from germline, CDR1 is SGHTA and CDR2 is FQGNSA. J was trimmed by 9 bases and V by 0 bases; bases with no gene match: 5. CDR3 DNA: TGTGCCAGCAGCTTAGCCCCTAGCGGAGGTGAGCAGTTCTTC. Translated, it gives CASSLAPSGGEQFF.

The rearrangement uses TRBV20-1 and TRBJ2-7, with 9 bases identical to TRBD2. The CDR3 is 15 residues long. The trim removed 5 bases at V and 2 bases at J, leaving 10 bases unmatched. Per germline, CDR1 DFQATT and CDR2 SNEGSKA (reference sequence). CDR3 coding DNA: TGCAGTGCTGGCGTCGCGGGAGGGCCTACCTACGAGCAGTACTTC. This encodes CSAGVAGGPTYEQYF.

This clonotype has a handful of counts. The chain joins TRBV5-1 to TRBJ2-2; either TRBD1 or TRBD2 may supply D (5 bases each). There are 15 residues in the CDR3. Per germline, CDR1 SGHRS and CDR2 YFSETQ. V lost 4 bases, J lost 0 bases, and 10 bases lay in between. The CDR3 loop is CASSIGASNTGELFF. The CDR3 nucleotides read TGCGCCAGCAGCATCGGGGCCTCGAACACCGGGGAGCTGTTTTTT.

The sample holds a few counts of this clonotype. V and J are TRBV4-1 and TRBJ2-3, with D perhaps assigned TRBD1 or TRBD2 (6 bases each). Germline V lookup: CDR1 MGHRA, CDR2 YSYEKL. The CDR3 covers 15 residues. V lost 4 bases and J 5 bases, leaving 16 bases between the germline ends. The DNA for the CDR3 is TGCGCCAGCAGCCCTTCTACAGGGACTGGAGATACGCAGTATTTT. Translated, it gives CASSPSTGTGDTQYF.

CDR3 region: CASSPRQGVVTGELFF. In nucleotides, the CDR3 is TGTGCCAGCAGCCCCCGACAGGGGGTAGTCACCGGGGAGCTGTTTTTT. The chain uses TRBV11-3 and TRBJ2-2; 9 bases line up with TRBD1. The germline V gene encodes CDR1 SGHNT and CDR2 YENEEA. After removal of 5 bases from V and 4 bases from J, the junction contained 8 bases not matched to a gene. The CDR3 has 16 residues.

This clonotype occurred a few times. The rearrangement links TRBV9 to TRBJ1-2, with TRBD1 matching over 7 bases. Per germline, CDR1 SGDLS and CDR2 YYNGEE. J gave up 5 bases and V 0 bases, and 7 bases lay outside the gene matches. The CDR3 has 15 amino acids. The CDR3 coding sequence is TGTGCCAGCAGCGTAGCAAGTAAACAGGGGTATGGCTACACCTTC. Translated: CASSVASKQGYGYTF.

CDR3 loop: CASSSGLAGVPVPDNEQFF. The CDR3, as DNA: TGTGCCAGCAGCTCGGGACTAGCGGGAGTCCCTGTGCCCGACAATGAGCAGTTCTTC. The chain has TRBV7-6 and TRBJ2-1; 14 bases agree with TRBD2. With V trimmed by 4 bases and J by 5 bases, 13 bases remained unmatched. The V gene's germline CDR1 is SGHVS and CDR2 FNYEAQ. The CDR3 spans 19 residues.

The chain has TRBV7-9 and TRBJ2-6; D is unclear. The V end was cut by 1 base, the J end by 2 bases, with 6 bases between. The CDR3 is 15 residues long. The V gene's germline CDR1 is SEHNR and CDR2 FQNEAQ (reference sequence). The CDR3 DNA sequence: TGTGCCAGCAGCTTAGGCTGGACTGGGGCCAACGTCCTGACTTTC. Encoded protein: CASSLGWTGANVLTF.

This chain connects TRBV30 to TRBJ1-2; tentative D call: TRBD1 (6 bases). The CDR3 loop spans 13 amino acids. Germline values: CDR1 GTSNPN, CDR2 SVGIG (reference sequence). V was pared by 4 bases and J by 9 bases, with 18 bases between. For the CDR3, the DNA is TGTGCCTGGATGTCAGGGGAGGACTGGTGCTACACCTTC. This translates into CAWMSGEDWCYTF.

The genes are TRBV27 and TRBJ2-1; 12 nucleotides agree with TRBD2. Germline CDR1 MNHEY, CDR2 SMNVEV (reference sequence). J lost 0 bases, V lost 5 bases, and 5 bases had no gene match. The CDR3 is made up of 17 amino acids. CDR3 amino acids: CASSKLAGGPSYNEQFF. In nucleotides, the CDR3 is TGTGCCAGCAGTAAACTAGCGGGAGGCCCCTCCTACAATGAGCAGTTCTTC.

A few counts support this clonotype. The V call is TRBV11-2, the J call TRBJ1-1; D is uncertain. V was trimmed by 3 bases and J by 8 bases, leaving 7 bases between them. CDR3 length: 11 amino acids. Looked up from germline, CDR1 is SGHAT and CDR2 is FQNNGV. CDR3 DNA: TGTGCCAGCAGCTTGCGCGCCGAAGCTTTCTTT. Protein: CASSLRAEAFF. The variable domain in full, completed from reference TRBV11-2 and TRBJ1-1, reads EAGVAQSPRYKIIEKRQSVAFWCNPISGHATLYWYQQILGQGPKLLIQFQNNGVVDDSQLPKDRFSAERLKGVDSTLKIQPAKLEDSAVYLCASSLRAEAFFGQGTRLTVV.

The sample holds a few counts of this clonotype. The CDR3 DNA reads TGCGCCAGCAGTGAGTACGGTGATTGGGGGGATACGCAGTATTTT. It specifies CASSEYGDWGDTQYF. This chain joins TRBV10-1 and TRBJ2-3; D tentatively reads TRBD1 or TRBD2 (5 bases each). The germline CDR1 and CDR2 sequences are WNHNN and SYGVQD (reference sequence). Trimming took off 1 base at V and 6 bases at J, with 14 bases between the two ends. The CDR3 contains 15 residues.

The chain has TRBV12-3 or TRBV12-4 and TRBJ2-3; maybe TRBD2 (5 bases). V lost 3 bases and J 4 bases, leaving 11 bases between the germline ends. The CDR3 spans 14 residues. CDR3 sequence reads: CASSFIRAADTQYF. For the CDR3, the DNA is TGTGCCAGCAGTTTCATACGAGCGGCAGATACGCAGTATTTT.

This clonotype was counted between two and nine times. CDR3 nucleotides: TGTGCCAGCAACAACAGGGGGCCGGCTTTCTTT. It translates to CASNNRGPAFF. This chain connects TRBV6-6 to TRBJ1-1; the match to TRBD1 covers 9 bases. Germline V CDR1 and CDR2: MNHNY, SVGAGI (reference sequence). The CDR3 runs 11 residues. Germline trimming cut 7 bases from V and 11 bases from J; bases unmatched to any gene: 5.

This clonotype was seen more than once but under ten times. The chain combines TRBV4-2 with TRBJ2-7; D is uncertain. Germline V gene sequence: CDR1 LGHNA, CDR2 YNFKEQ. V lost 2 bases and J lost 6, with 11 bases in between. The CDR3 consists of 13 residues. The DNA of the CDR3 is TGTGCCAGCAGCCAAAATAAGGATCTCGAGCAGTACTTC. Protein sequence: CASSQNKDLEQYF.

The chain combines TRBV4-3 with TRBJ1-1, with a tentative D call TRBD1 (6 bases). Trimming left V 0 bases short and J 7 bases short, with 12 bases between. Germline V gene sequence: CDR1 LGHNA, CDR2 YSLEER. The CDR3 runs 14 residues. The chain's CDR3 is CASSQDRGLSEAFF. Written as DNA, the CDR3 is TGCGCCAGCAGCCAAGACAGGGGATTGAGTGAAGCTTTCTTT.

The rearrangement joins TRBV7-3 to TRBJ2-2; 9 positions agree with TRBD1. V lost 4 bases, J lost 5 bases, and 8 bases stayed unmatched. This CDR3 is built from 16 residues. Germline V gene sequence: CDR1 SGHTA, CDR2 FQGTGA. The CDR3 region is CASSSRTGAQTGELFF. As DNA, the CDR3 is TGTGCCAGCAGCTCTCGGACAGGGGCGCAGACCGGGGAGCTGTTTTTT. The full variable domain, its missing parts supplied by reference TRBV7-3 and TRBJ2-2, is GAGVSQTPSNKVTEKGKYVELRCDPISGHTALYWYRQSLGQGPEFLIYFQGTGAADDSGLPNDRFFAVRPEGSVSTLKIQRTERGDSAVYLCASSSRTGAQTGELFFGEGSRLTVL.

This chain uses TRBV7-1 with TRBJ2-6, with D unclear. TRBV7-1 has ORF status, its function being uncertain. The V and J ends lost 5 bases and 0 bases respectively, with 20 bases between them. There are 19 residues in the CDR3. The CDR3 loop reads CASSGGRLWMSSGANVLTF. Written as DNA, the CDR3 is TGTGCCAGCAGCGGCGGCAGACTCTGGATGAGCTCTGGGGCCAACGTCCTGACTTTC.

This clonotype was observed many times. The chain is built from TRBV28 and TRBJ2-3; 9 bases match TRBD2. CDR1 MDHEN and CDR2 SYDVKM come from the germline V gene. The V gene end was trimmed by 3 bases and the J gene end by 5 bases; junction bases not matched to a gene: 12. CDR3 length equals 17 residues. This CDR3 reads CASSFPASGIRGDTQYF. CDR3 DNA: TGTGCCAGCAGTTTCCCCGCTAGCGGGATAAGGGGAGATACGCAGTATTTT.

This rearrangement joins TRBV9 to TRBJ1-1; 11 nucleotides line up with TRBD1. Germline values: CDR1 SGDLS, CDR2 YYNGEE. The CDR3 is 17 residues long. Trimming at V came to 3 bases and at J to 5 bases, leaving 12 bases not matched to a gene. Here the CDR3 reads CASSALGTGGPGTEAFF. The CDR3 nucleotides read TGTGCCAGCAGCGCCCTAGGGACAGGGGGGCCGGGAACTGAAGCTTTCTTT.

A few counts support this clonotype. The chain has TRBV3-1 and TRBJ2-2, with D perhaps matching TRBD2 (6 bases). Germline CDR1 and CDR2: LGHDT and YNNKEL (reference sequence). This CDR3 has 16 residues. V gave up 4 bases and J gave up 4 bases, with 16 bases separating them. As DNA, the CDR3 is TGTGCCAGCAGCCCCTGGGGACTTTACTCCACCGGGGAGCTGTTTTTT. It yields the protein CASSPWGLYSTGELFF. Variable domain in full (rest from reference TRBV3-1 and TRBJ2-2): DTAVSQTPKYLVTQMGNDKSIKCEQNLGHDTMYWYKQDSKKFLKIMFSYNNKELIINETVPNRFSPKSPDKAHLNLHINSLELGDSAVYFCASSPWGLYSTGELFFGEGSRLTVL.

The chain couples TRBV12-3 or TRBV12-4 to TRBJ2-1; 7 bases map to TRBD1. There are 17 residues in the CDR3. The V and J ends lost 3 bases and 7 bases, in that order; junction bases with no gene match: 15. CDR3: CASSFRNLGTERNEQFF. In DNA form, the CDR3 reads TGTGCCAGCAGTTTTCGTAACTTGGGGACAGAAAGGAATGAGCAGTTCTTC.

This clonotype was counted between two and nine times. V usage is TRBV6-1 and J usage is TRBJ2-7; 8 bases map to TRBD2. After removal of 5 bases from V and 5 bases from J, the junction contained 14 bases not matched to a gene. There are 16 residues in the CDR3. Per the germline V gene, CDR1 is MNHNS and CDR2 is SASEGT. CDR3 sequence reads: CASSKTLLSGTHEQYF. The CDR3 DNA reads as TGTGCCAGCAGTAAAACGTTGCTTAGCGGGACCCACGAGCAGTACTTC.